This paragraph covers one TCR beta chain sequence. Its antigen is unidentified. TCRdb reprocessed the 5' RACE reads; each CDR3 protein has one entry and no DNA is given. This sample carries fewer than 550,000 distinct CDR3 sequences, with approximately 1.5% going to the ten biggest clones. This specimen comes from a study of T cells expressing NK-cell markers. Germline V gene sequence: CDR1 SGHVS, CDR2 FQNEAQ. This CDR3 contains 16 residues. General observations from the study: A few donors' CD3+CD56-NKG2C+ cells were dominated by the same clonotypes. 1.0-7.0% of CD8+ T cells in more than five donors belonged to dominant NKG2C+ clonotypes.

The sequence was collected from a woman between 50 and 59 years old in good health. Specimen: blood T cells: a sorted CD56 or NKG2C T cell subset, CD4+ or CD8+ T cells, or bulk PBMC T cells (not recorded which). The chain recombines TRBV7-8 with TRBJ1-5. The CDR3 protein is CASSLGYKAPNQPQHF. Drawing the rest from reference TRBV7-8 and TRBJ1-5, the complete variable domain is GAGVSQSPRYKVAKRGQDVALRCDPISGHVSLFWYQQALGQGPEFLTYFQNEAQLDKSGLPSDRFFAERPEGSVSTLKIQRTQQEDSAVYLCASSLGYKAPNQPQHFGDGTRLSIL.